This paragraph reports one T cell receptor beta chain. Its antigen remains unidentified. Base qualities are not recorded, but no much larger clone differs from it by a single base. The CDR3, from cysteine to phenylalanine, totals 13 residues. Only the CDR3 DNA stays, 39 bases, in frame from base 1. Trimming takes 1 base from V and 11 bases from J, and the germline ends sit 12 bases apart. CDR1 MGHDK and CDR2 SYGVNS are derived from the germline V gene. The sample comes from a study of blood T cell repertoires in COVID-19 (TCRdb year 2020). Background for the entire study: Samples from collaborators originated in the United States, Italy and Spain and spanned both the acute and convalescent phases of COVID-19. A freely available public database, intended as a resource for researchers studying the immune response to SARS-CoV-2, is where the repertoires were released. The prospective study material was composed of cDNA or gDNA derived from T cells, B-cell-depleted T cells, or PBMCs. A de-identified subject ID, COVID-19 status, age in years and sex were almost always included in the sample metadata. HLA class I and class II types, where available, came from metadata supplied by the sample provider rather than from assay-based typing. The dataset comprised deeply sampled blood TCRbeta repertoires from subjects exposed to, actively infected with, or recovered from COVID-19. The samples were drawn from two sources: the first 160 participants of the ongoing ImmuneRACE study, and some 1,300 subjects contributed by 6 global collaborators. On the study overall, not on this receptor specifically: Clinical and demographic metadata were provided uncurated, with the amount varying by source and participant.

TCRbeta CDR3 regions were amplified from genomic DNA using the immunoSEQ Assay, a bias-controlled multiplex PCR. As for the original processing: Within the assay, amplification of reference gene primers was used to estimate how many nucleated cells each sample contained. To quantify the absolute abundance of each unique TCRbeta CDR3 rearrangement, sequence reads were collapsed and filtered. For each sample, productive Simpson clonality was calculated as the square root of Simpson's diversity index across productive rearrangements. The clones in this table, taken by TCRdb from immuneACCESS, are in-frame only. Not every clone is retained; where verified, under half of the shortfall comes from an unresolved V gene, and the cause of the rest is unknown. D and trimming were read from the DNA, whereas the V and J calls and clone size are those reported in that table. The sample contains fewer than 200,000 clones, 65% to 90% of them found a single time. The leading ten clones occupy about 9.7% of the sample.

Whole blood was collected in K2EDTA tubes by collaborating institutions according to the institutions' own protocols. Collaborator samples were shipped for TCRbeta analysis as frozen whole blood, isolated PBMCs, or DNA extracted from either sample type. The source of this sequence is a middle-aged man with active or convalescent COVID-19. The chain uses TRBV25-1 and TRBJ1-5; no D gene can be assigned with confidence. Sequencing input: peripheral blood. The nucleotides are TGTGCCAGCAGTGAATGGGAGGATGGGTCCCAGCATTTT. This translates into CASSEWEDGSQHF.